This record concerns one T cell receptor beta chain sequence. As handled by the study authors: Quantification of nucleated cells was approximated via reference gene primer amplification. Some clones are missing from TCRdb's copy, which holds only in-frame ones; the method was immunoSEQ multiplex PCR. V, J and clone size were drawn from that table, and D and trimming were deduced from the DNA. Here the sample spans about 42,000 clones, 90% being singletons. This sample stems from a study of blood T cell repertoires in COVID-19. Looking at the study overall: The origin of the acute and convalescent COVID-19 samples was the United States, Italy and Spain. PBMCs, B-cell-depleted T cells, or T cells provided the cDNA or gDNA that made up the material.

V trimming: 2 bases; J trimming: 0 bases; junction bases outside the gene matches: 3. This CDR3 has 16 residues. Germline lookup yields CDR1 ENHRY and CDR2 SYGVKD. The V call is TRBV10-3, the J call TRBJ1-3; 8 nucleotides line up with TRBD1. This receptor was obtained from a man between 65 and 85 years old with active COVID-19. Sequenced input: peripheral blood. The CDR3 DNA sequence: TGTGCCATCAGTGAGACGCAGGGGGCCTCTGGAAACACCATATATTTT. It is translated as CAISETQGASGNTIYF.